This TCR beta chain is drawn from a study of shared clonotypes between healthy human individuals. This was a deep-level run. TCRdb keeps only in-frame clones here, not all; method: immunoSEQ multiplex PCR. Of roughly 2,300,000 clones in the sample, about 90% were seen once. Comment on this clone: What it binds is not known.

Trimming shortened V by 3 bases and J by 0 bases, and 12 bases separated the two germline ends. The germline CDR1 and CDR2 sequences are MDHEN and SYDVKM. The CDR3 spans 15 residues. The study's findings and limits: The sampled material consisted only of blood, and tissue repertoires are likely to differ.

Source material: naive CD4+ T cells from PBMCs. Sample subset: CD45RA+ positively selected. This sequence was found in a man aged 18 to 29 in good health. Some clones in this sample may be carry-over from other donors' samples. V and J are TRBV28 and TRBJ2-7; D might be TRBD2 (6 bases). The CDR3 spells CASSLWGTLSYEQYF. The CDR3 coding sequence is TGTGCCAGCAGTTTGTGGGGGACTCTCTCCTACGAGCAGTACTTC.